These 26 T cell receptor beta chains originate from one sample sequenced in a study of radiotherapy plus CTLA-4 blockade in lung cancer. Libraries were prepared by immunoSEQ multiplex PCR; TCRdb keeps only in-frame clonotypes and omits some of them. The sample has roughly 86,000 clones; over 80% are singletons. The source material was peripheral blood, sampled from a patient treated with radiotherapy plus ipilimumab. These receptors came from a human donor with non-small cell lung cancer who had stable disease on radiotherapy plus ipilimumab.

V and J are TRBV19 and TRBJ2-5; 8 nucleotides match TRBD1. Germline V gene sequence: CDR1 LNHDA, CDR2 SQIVND (reference sequence). The CDR3 loop spans 13 amino acids. Losses at the gene ends were 6 bases for V and 4 bases for J; bases not matched to a gene: 4. CDR3: CASRLQGAETQYF. The CDR3 DNA follows: TGTGCCAGTAGGCTCCAGGGGGCAGAGACCCAGTACTTC.

This rearrangement joins TRBV9 to TRBJ2-3, with 8 nucleotides matching TRBD2. J lost 3 bases, V lost 0 bases, and 6 bases had no gene match. CDR1 is SGDLS and CDR2 is YYNGEE in the germline V gene. The CDR3 sequence is 16 residues long. CDR3 DNA sequence: TGTGCCAGCAGCGTAGCCAGCGGGGGTTTAACAGATACGCAGTATTTT. It encodes CASSVASGGLTDTQYF.

The chain is built from TRBV25-1 and TRBJ2-2, with D unclear. The length of the CDR3 is 13 residues. The V gene's germline CDR1 is MGHDK and CDR2 SYGVNS. The V end was cut by 6 bases, the J end by 1 base, with 6 bases between. The CDR3 sequence is CASRPQNTGELFF. The DNA of the CDR3 is TGTGCCAGCAGACCCCAGAACACCGGGGAGCTGTTTTTT.

Worth noting for this clone: Other DNA sequences in the sample encode the same CDR3. The V gene is TRBV5-4, the J gene TRBJ1-3, with D possibly being TRBD1 (6 bases). This CDR3 comprises 14 residues. CDR1 and CDR2 (germline): SGHNT, YYREEE (reference sequence). V was pared by 1 base and J by 1 base, with 6 bases between. The CDR3 DNA reads as TGTGCCAGCAGCTTGCAGGGGTCTGGAAACACCATATATTTT. Encoded protein: CASSLQGSGNTIYF.

The rearrangement links TRBV6-1 to TRBJ2-7; D call uncertain. CDR3 length: 10 residues. V shed 6 bases and J shed 7 bases, with 7 bases lying between them. Germline CDR1 is MNHNS and CDR2 is SASEGT. The CDR3 reads CASRGAEQYF. CDR3 DNA sequence: TGTGCCAGCAGGGGCGCGGAGCAGTACTTC.

In the case of this clone: In the same sample, other DNA sequences code for this CDR3. For the CDR3, the DNA is TGTGCCAGCAGCGATAGGTACGAGCAGTACTTC. Translated, it gives CASSDRYEQYF. This chain links TRBV6-5 with TRBJ2-7; D not resolved. This CDR3 comprises 11 residues. The V end lost 6 bases, the J end lost 4 bases, and 7 bases lay between the germline ends. Per germline, CDR1 MNHEY and CDR2 SVGAGI.

The chain links TRBV20-1 to TRBJ1-1; D not certain. V dropped 7 bases and J dropped 1 base, with 4 bases sitting between them. This CDR3 has 10 amino acids. The V gene's germline CDR1 is DFQATT and CDR2 SNEGSKA (reference sequence). The CDR3 DNA follows: TGCAGTGTGGGGAACACTGAAGCTTTCTTT. This encodes CSVGNTEAFF.

This chain joins TRBV14 and TRBJ1-6; no clear D gene. V lost 1 base and J lost 8, with 3 bases in between. Per the germline V gene, CDR1 is SGHDN and CDR2 is FVKESK. The CDR3 spans 12 residues. CDR3 in DNA: TGTGCCAGCAGCCAAGTAGATTCACCCCTCCACTTT. Amino acids: CASSQVDSPLHF. The full variable domain, completed using reference TRBV14 and TRBJ1-6, is EAGVTQFPSHSVIEKGQTVTLRCDPISGHDNLYWYRRVMGKEIKFLLHFVKESKQDESGMPNNRFLAERTGGTYSTLKVQPAELEDSGVYFCASSQVDSPLHFGNGTRLTVT.

The chain couples TRBV30 to TRBJ2-6; D is possibly TRBD2 (6 bases). The CDR3 covers 15 residues. V was shortened by 2 bases and J by 1 base, with 9 bases between the two germline ends. Germline V lookup: CDR1 GTSNPN, CDR2 SVGIG (reference sequence). Here the CDR3 reads CAWSNGGSGANVLTF. The CDR3 nucleotides are TGTGCCTGGAGTAACGGAGGGTCTGGGGCCAACGTCCTGACTTTC.

The chain carries TRBV18 and TRBJ2-1; D uncertain. Trimming removed 0 bases at V and 10 bases at J, with 16 bases between. Germline V gene sequence: CDR1 KGHSH, CDR2 LQKENI. The CDR3 length is 15 residues. As DNA, the CDR3 is TGTGCCAGCTCACCACCGGGCCGCCTGGTCAGGGAGCAGTTCTTC. Protein: CASSPPGRLVREQFF.

This rearrangement joins TRBV18 to TRBJ2-5; D not resolved. Trimming removed 2 bases from V and 5 bases from J, with 3 bases in between. CDR3 length: 11 amino acids. Germline V gene lookup returns CDR1 KGHSH and CDR2 LQKENI. The CDR3 coding sequence is TGTGCCAGCTCACCATTGGAGACCCAGTACTTC. Residues: CASSPLETQYF.

The chain combines TRBV5-5 with TRBJ2-3, with D maybe TRBD2 (5 bases). Germline CDR1 is SGHKS and CDR2 is YYEKEE (reference sequence). The CDR3 is made up of 15 amino acids. Trimming cost V 4 bases and J 0 bases, with 12 bases left between them. In nucleotides, the CDR3 is TGTGCCAGCAGCACCGGGATTCGTAGCACAGATACGCAGTATTTT. Its translation: CASSTGIRSTDTQYF.

This clone was detected once. Other DNA sequences within the sample encode an identical CDR3. V is TRBV11-2 and J is TRBJ1-1; possibly TRBD1 for D (6 bases). Germline loops: CDR1 SGHAT, CDR2 FQNNGV. This CDR3 has 13 residues. Trimming pared 5 bases from V and 2 bases from J, leaving 9 bases between. The CDR3 sequence is CASSRTENTEAFF. The CDR3 bases are TGTGCCAGCAGCCGGACAGAAAACACTGAAGCTTTCTTT.

The chain joins TRBV18 to TRBJ1-2; the D is unclear. The V end was cut by 0 bases, the J end by 0 bases, with 8 bases between. This CDR3 is 15 amino acids long. Germline lookup yields CDR1 KGHSH and CDR2 LQKENI. The CDR3 nucleotides read TGTGCCAGCTCACCACCCAACGGACCTAACTATGGCTACACCTTC. This sequence encodes CASSPPNGPNYGYTF.

This rearrangement joins TRBV20-1 to TRBJ1-1, with TRBD1 as a possible D gene (5 bases). Germline lookup yields CDR1 DFQATT and CDR2 SNEGSKA (reference sequence). The CDR3 covers 11 residues. Trimming shortened V by 3 bases and J by 11 bases, and 13 bases separated the two germline ends. DNA for the CDR3: TGCAGTGCTAGTCGTGGACAAGGGGCTTTCTTT. This gives the protein CSASRGQGAFF.

This chain connects TRBV25-1 to TRBJ1-2; a possible D gene is TRBD1 (5 bases). There are 14 residues in the CDR3. The V and J ends lost 3 bases and 5 bases respectively, with 13 bases between them. The germline gives CDR1 MGHDK, CDR2 SYGVNS. The CDR3 DNA is TGTGCCAGCAGTGATCGCGGGACTCCATATGGCTACACCTTC. Translating it yields CASSDRGTPYGYTF.

The rearrangement uses TRBV5-1 and TRBJ2-1, with TRBD2 identical over 9 bases. Germline V gives CDR1 SGHRS, CDR2 YFSETQ. The V and J ends lost 3 bases and 10 bases, in that order; junction bases with no gene match: 8. CDR3 length: 14 residues. CDR3 region: CASSYTGTSSEQFF. The CDR3 nucleotides read TGCGCCAGCAGCTATACCGGGACTAGCAGCGAGCAGTTCTTC.

V and J are TRBV28 and TRBJ1-1; D uncertain. The CDR3 totals 12 residues. Germline values: CDR1 MDHEN, CDR2 SYDVKM. V dropped 10 bases and J dropped 5 bases, with 14 bases sitting between them. CDR3: CATFAGSTEAFF. CDR3 nucleotide sequence: TGTGCCACGTTCGCGGGGAGTACTGAAGCTTTCTTT.

The chain couples TRBV18 to TRBJ1-5, with D maybe TRBD1 (6 bases). This CDR3 comprises 13 residues. The germline CDR1 and CDR2 sequences are KGHSH and LQKENI. The V end was cut by 4 bases, the J end by 5 bases, with 9 bases between. This CDR3 reads CASSRDTYQPQHF. CDR3 in DNA: TGTGCCAGCTCACGGGACACTTATCAGCCCCAGCATTTT. Based on the CDR3 plus reference TRBV18 and TRBJ1-5, the full variable domain is NAGVMQNPRHLVRRRGQEARLRCSPMKGHSHVYWYRQLPEEGLKFMVYLQKENIIDESGMPKERFSAEFPKEGPSILRIQQVVRGDSAAYFCASSRDTYQPQHFGDGTRLSIL.

The CDR3 spells CASSESSGLAYEQYF. The CDR3 DNA sequence: TGTGCCAGCAGCGAATCTAGCGGCCTCGCCTACGAGCAGTACTTC. This chain connects TRBV7-2 to TRBJ2-7; 7 bases map to TRBD2. With V trimmed by 5 bases and J by 2 bases, 9 bases remained unmatched. The CDR3 has 15 residues. The V gene's germline CDR1 is SGHTA and CDR2 FQGNSA.

This clone has just a few counts. The V gene is TRBV9, the J gene TRBJ2-7; possibly TRBD1 for D (7 bases). Germline V gives CDR1 SGDLS, CDR2 YYNGEE. The CDR3 extends over 15 amino acids. The V end was cut by 0 bases, the J end by 1 base, with 11 bases between. Written as DNA, the CDR3 is TGTGCCAGCAGCGTAGGGTCAGGGGGGTCCTACGAGCAGTACTTC. Translation gives CASSVGSGGSYEQYF.

This clone was seen only a few times. The rearrangement joins TRBV28 to TRBJ1-6; maybe TRBD1 (5 bases). This CDR3 spans 14 amino acids. Trimming took 3 bases from V and 6 from J, leaving 9 bases between them. Germline CDR1 MDHEN, CDR2 SYDVKM. In nucleotides, the CDR3 is TGTGCCAGCAGTTTTACCCAGGGTAATTCACCCCTCCACTTT. This codes for CASSFTQGNSPLHF.

This rearrangement joins TRBV5-1 to TRBJ2-5; D not resolved. The CDR3 extends over 17 amino acids. V was clipped by 0 bases and J by 2 bases, with 17 bases between them. CDR1 SGHRS and CDR2 YFSETQ come from the germline V gene. CDR3 in DNA: TGCGCCAGCAGCTTGGGCATAGGGCTACCTCTTCAAGAGACCCAGTACTTC. Translated, it gives CASSLGIGLPLQETQYF.

This clone was picked up a small number of times. The chain links TRBV7-2 to TRBJ1-1; TRBD1 might be the D (5 bases). The CDR3 runs to 14 residues. V was cut by 1 base and J by 5 bases, with 11 bases left in between. Germline assignment: CDR1 SGHTA and CDR2 FQGNSA. The CDR3 here is CASSLVTVRTEAFF. The CDR3 coding sequence is TGTGCCAGCAGCTTAGTGACAGTCAGAACTGAAGCTTTCTTT.

V usage is TRBV6-1 and J usage is TRBJ1-5; D is possibly TRBD1 (5 bases). The V and J ends lost 3 bases and 0 bases respectively, with 18 bases between them. Germline assignment: CDR1 MNHNS and CDR2 SASEGT. This CDR3 spans 18 amino acids. The CDR3 loop is CASSELSGLGYSNQPQHF. CDR3 sequence (DNA): TGTGCCAGCAGTGAGTTATCGGGGCTGGGATATAGCAATCAGCCCCAGCATTTT.

In its sample, this clone was seen once. The chain has TRBV28 and TRBJ2-5; D assignment may be TRBD1 or TRBD2 (5 bases each). Germline CDR1 reads MDHEN; CDR2 reads SYDVKM. V was clipped by 5 bases and J by 1 base, with 11 bases between them. This CDR3 contains 14 residues. The CDR3 loop is CASSPGTLQETQYF. The CDR3 DNA sequence: TGTGCCAGCAGTCCCGGGACGCTCCAAGAGACCCAGTACTTC.